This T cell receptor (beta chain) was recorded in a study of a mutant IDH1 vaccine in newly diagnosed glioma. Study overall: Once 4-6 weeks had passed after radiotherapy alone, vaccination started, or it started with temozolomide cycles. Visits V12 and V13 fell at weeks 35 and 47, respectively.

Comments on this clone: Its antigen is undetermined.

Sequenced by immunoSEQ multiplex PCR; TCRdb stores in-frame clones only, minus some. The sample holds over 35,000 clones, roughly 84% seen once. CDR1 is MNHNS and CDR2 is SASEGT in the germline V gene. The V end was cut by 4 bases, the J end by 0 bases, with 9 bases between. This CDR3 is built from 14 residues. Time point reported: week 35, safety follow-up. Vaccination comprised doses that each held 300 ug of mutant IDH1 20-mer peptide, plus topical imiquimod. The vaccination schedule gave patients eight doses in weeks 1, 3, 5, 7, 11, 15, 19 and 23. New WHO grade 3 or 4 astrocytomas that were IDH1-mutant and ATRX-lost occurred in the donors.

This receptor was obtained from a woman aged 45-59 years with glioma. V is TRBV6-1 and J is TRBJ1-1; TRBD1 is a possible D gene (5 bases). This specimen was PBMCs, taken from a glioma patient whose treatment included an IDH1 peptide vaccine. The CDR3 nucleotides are TGTGCCAGCAGTGCTGGACATATGAACACTGAAGCTTTCTTT. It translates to CASSAGHMNTEAFF.